The subject of this entry is one T cell receptor beta chain. The antigen remains unidentified. The sample comes from a study of T cell responses to AZD1222 COVID-19 vaccine. Data came from immunoSEQ multiplex PCR; TCRdb stores just in-frame clones and leaves some out. The table lists 90,000 to 120,000 clones, 80% to 90% of them singletons. Study conclusions and caveats: The donor cohort was predominantly white British with a female majority, and clonal diversity may have been underestimated. Baseline antibody screening turned up just six seropositive AZD1222 recipients.

The starting material was peripheral blood, obtained on day 0 of AZD1222 vaccination. This sequence originates from an adult in good health.

CDR3 sequence (DNA): TGTGCCAGCAGCTTGGGTACAGGGAACACTGAAGCTTTCTTT. This codes for CASSLGTGNTEAFF. The V call is TRBV5-5, the J call TRBJ1-1, with a weak D call TRBD1 (5 bases). This CDR3 spans 14 amino acids. Looked up from germline, CDR1 is SGHKS and CDR2 is YYEKEE (reference sequence). With 0 bases removed from V and 1 base from J, the gap between germline ends came to 7 bases.